A single count supports the clone carrying this TCR beta chain. In the original analysis: Estimated nucleated cell counts came from reference gene primer amplification. The assay was immunoSEQ multiplex PCR, and TCRdb's table has in-frame clones only and misses some. V and J calls and clone size follow that table, whereas D and trimming were derived from the DNA. The data show about 140,000 clones, with more than 70% seen just once and roughly 10% held by the top ten. Germline assignment: CDR1 SEHNR and CDR2 FQNEAQ (reference sequence). The CDR3 is made up of 11 amino acids. The germline V and J ends were trimmed by 5 bases and 6 bases, with 8 bases remaining between them. The data were obtained in a study of blood T cell repertoires in COVID-19. The overall study: Sites in the United States, Italy and Spain provided acute and convalescent COVID-19 samples.

The chain carries TRBV7-9 and TRBJ2-7; D call uncertain. Material for sequencing was peripheral blood. The sequence was obtained from a man in his forties or fifties with active or convalescent COVID-19. The DNA for the CDR3 is TGTGCCAGCAGCCAAAGAGGCGAGCAGTACTTC. Translated, it gives CASSQRGEQYF.